The entry below gives a single T cell receptor beta chain sequence along with its context. This entry comes from a study of blood T cells in healthy people across ages. Whole-study context: T cells yielded about one barcoded beta molecule per two cells through template switching.

Combining a sample-barcoded 5' primer with a J-beta primer mix, a second PCR ran for about 7 to 11 cycles. TCRdb ran MiXCR on the 5' RACE reads and lists one entry per CDR3 protein. In the table there are about 1.4 million distinct CDR3 sequences, approximately 63% of which are singletons. Germline CDR1 is MNHEY and CDR2 is SVGAGI. V lost 0 bases, J lost 4 bases, and 8 bases stayed unmatched. This CDR3 region has 16 residues. The receptor comes from a man between 18 and 29 years old in good health. The chain couples TRBV6-5 to TRBJ2-7, with 8 bases aligning to TRBD2. The sequencing input was blood. The CDR3 region is CASSYSSGGPAYEQYF. As DNA, the CDR3 is TGTGCCAGCAGTTACTCTTCGGGAGGGCCAGCTTACGAGCAGTACTTC.